This is a list of T cell receptor beta chains from one sample in a study of shared clonotypes between healthy human individuals. Sequencing used immunoSEQ multiplex PCR; TCRdb keeps in-frame clones, though not all of them. The repertoire holds around 2.1 million clones, with roughly 91% as singletons. The sample was naive CD8+ T cells from PBMCs. These receptors came from a man between 18 and 29 years old in good health. Some clones in this sample may be carry-over from other donors' samples. The CDR3 runs from the conserved cysteine through the conserved F or W. The D gene is left open where the match is weak. A row's size may be missing; if present it is once, few, many or a size class.

v_gene: TRBV5-1
abundance: .
d_gene: TRBD2
j_gene: TRBJ2-2
CDR3aa: CASSLAIVGRAAGELFF
CDR3nt: TGCGCCAGCAGCTTGGCCATTGTCGGGAGGGCGGCCGGGGAGCTGTTTTTT

v_gene: TRBV4-1
abundance: .
d_gene: .
j_gene: TRBJ1-5
CDR3aa: CASSPHSTERSNQPQHF
CDR3nt: TGCGCCAGCAGCCCACACTCGACAGAACGTAGCAATCAGCCCCAGCATTTT

v_gene: TRBV9
abundance: .
d_gene: TRBD2
j_gene: TRBJ2-3
CDR3aa: CASSVEWVVGAGGPDTQYF
CDR3nt: TGTGCCAGCAGCGTAGAGTGGGTCGTAGGAGCGGGAGGGCCGGATACGCAGTATTTT

v_gene: TRBV7-9
abundance: .
d_gene: TRBD1
j_gene: TRBJ1-4
CDR3aa: CASSLGDRAEKLFF
CDR3nt: TGTGCCAGCAGCTTAGGGGACAGGGCGGAAAAACTGTTTTTT

v_gene: TRBV15
abundance: .
d_gene: TRBD1
j_gene: TRBJ2-1
CDR3aa: CATSRSLGPGGNEQFF
CDR3nt: TGTGCCACCAGCAGATCCTTGGGCCCAGGGGGCAATGAGCAGTTCTTC

v_gene: TRBV19
abundance: .
d_gene: .
j_gene: TRBJ1-2
CDR3aa: CASSIDPRAVDYTF
CDR3nt: TGTGCCAGTAGTATAGACCCGCGGGCCGTGGACTACACCTTC

v_gene: TRBV11-1
abundance: .
d_gene: .
j_gene: TRBJ1-2
CDR3aa: CASSLALGDGYTF
CDR3nt: TGTGCCAGCAGCTTAGCGTTAGGGGATGGCTACACCTTC

v_gene: TRBV30
abundance: .
d_gene: TRBD1
j_gene: TRBJ1-2
CDR3aa: CAWRDRGAYGYTF
CDR3nt: TGTGCCTGGAGAGACAGGGGCGCCTATGGCTACACCTTC

v_gene: TRBV19
abundance: .
d_gene: .
j_gene: TRBJ1-1
CDR3aa: CASKGRREMNTEAFF
CDR3nt: TGTGCCAGTAAAGGCAGGAGGGAGATGAACACTGAAGCTTTCTTT

v_gene: TRBV28
abundance: .
d_gene: .
j_gene: TRBJ2-5
CDR3aa: CASRPQGPLTLGETQYF
CDR3nt: TGTGCCAGCAGGCCCCAGGGACCTCTGACCTTGGGGGAGACCCAGTACTTC

v_gene: TRBV27
abundance: .
d_gene: .
j_gene: TRBJ2-3
CDR3aa: CASSFGRGTDTQYF
CDR3nt: TGTGCCAGCAGTTTCGGGAGAGGCACAGATACGCAGTATTTT

v_gene: TRBV27
abundance: .
d_gene: TRBD1
j_gene: TRBJ2-1
CDR3aa: CASSPRDRGYNEQFF
CDR3nt: TGTGCCAGTAGTCCCCGGGACAGGGGCTACAATGAGCAGTTCTTC

v_gene: TRBV5-4
abundance: .
d_gene: TRBD2
j_gene: TRBJ2-7
CDR3aa: CASSLSSGRLYEQYF
CDR3nt: TGTGCCAGCAGCTTGAGTAGCGGGAGACTCTACGAGCAGTACTTC

v_gene: TRBV5-4
abundance: .
d_gene: TRBD1
j_gene: TRBJ2-7
CDR3aa: CASHPLGDRSSYEQYF
CDR3nt: TGTGCCAGCCACCCCCTCGGGGACAGGAGCTCCTACGAGCAGTACTTC

v_gene: TRBV7-9
abundance: once
d_gene: TRBD2
j_gene: TRBJ2-7
CDR3aa: CASSLSSGNDEQYF
CDR3nt: TGTGCCAGCAGCTTGAGTAGCGGGAACGACGAGCAGTACTTC

v_gene: TRBV4-1
abundance: .
d_gene: TRBD1
j_gene: TRBJ1-5
CDR3aa: CASSQATGPNQPQHF
CDR3nt: TGCGCCAGCAGCCAAGCGACAGGGCCCAATCAGCCCCAGCATTTT

v_gene: TRBV4-1
abundance: .
d_gene: .
j_gene: TRBJ2-7
CDR3aa: CASSQSGASGSYEQYF
CDR3nt: TGCGCCAGCAGCCAGAGTGGGGCTTCTGGGTCCTACGAGCAGTACTTC

v_gene: TRBV28
abundance: .
d_gene: TRBD1
j_gene: TRBJ2-7
CDR3aa: CASTRDSSYEQYF
CDR3nt: TGTGCCAGCACCCGGGACAGCTCCTACGAGCAGTACTTC

v_gene: TRBV7-8
abundance: .
d_gene: .
j_gene: TRBJ2-7
CDR3aa: CASSFVSYEQYF
CDR3nt: TGTGCCAGCAGCTTCGTATCCTACGAGCAGTACTTC

v_gene: TRBV9
abundance: once
d_gene: .
j_gene: TRBJ2-3
CDR3aa: CASSLGGTDTQYF
CDR3nt: TGTGCCAGCAGCTTGGGAGGCACAGATACGCAGTATTTT

v_gene: TRBV7-6
abundance: .
d_gene: .
j_gene: TRBJ2-2
CDR3aa: CASSLILGELFF
CDR3nt: TGTGCCAGCAGCTTAATCCTCGGGGAGCTGTTTTTT

v_gene: TRBV6-1
abundance: .
d_gene: TRBD1
j_gene: TRBJ2-4
CDR3aa: CARGQGVGAKNIQYF
CDR3nt: TGTGCCAGAGGACAGGGTGTTGGAGCCAAAAACATTCAGTACTTC

v_gene: TRBV10-2
abundance: .
d_gene: .
j_gene: TRBJ2-1
CDR3aa: CASSANPLNEQFF
CDR3nt: TGCGCCAGCAGCGCAAATCCCCTTAATGAGCAGTTCTTC

v_gene: TRBV27
abundance: .
d_gene: TRBD2
j_gene: TRBJ2-7
CDR3aa: CASRTLAGGSHEQYF
CDR3nt: TGTGCCAGCAGGACCCTAGCGGGAGGGTCTCACGAGCAGTACTTC

v_gene: TRBV10-3
abundance: .
d_gene: TRBD1
j_gene: TRBJ2-7
CDR3aa: CAISELGQGGSYEQYF
CDR3nt: TGTGCCATCAGTGAACTGGGACAGGGGGGATCCTACGAGCAGTACTTC

v_gene: TRBV27
abundance: .
d_gene: TRBD2
j_gene: TRBJ2-7
CDR3aa: CASSLTGGPYEQYF
CDR3nt: TGTGCCAGCAGTTTAACGGGGGGGCCCTACGAGCAGTACTTC

v_gene: TRBV4-1
abundance: .
d_gene: .
j_gene: TRBJ1-1
CDR3aa: CASSHLSERTEAFF
CDR3nt: TGCGCCAGCAGCCATTTAAGCGAGAGGACTGAAGCTTTCTTT

v_gene: TRBV11-3
abundance: .
d_gene: .
j_gene: TRBJ1-3
CDR3aa: CASSEGGAGNTIYF
CDR3nt: TGTGCCAGCAGCGAAGGGGGAGCCGGAAACACCATATATTTT

v_gene: TRBV27
abundance: .
d_gene: TRBD1
j_gene: TRBJ2-7
CDR3aa: CASSFSQGITYEQYF
CDR3nt: TGTGCCAGCAGTTTTTCACAGGGGATTACCTACGAGCAGTACTTC

v_gene: TRBV5-4
abundance: .
d_gene: TRBD2
j_gene: TRBJ2-7
CDR3aa: CASSLGLAGVNYEQYF
CDR3nt: TGTGCCAGCAGCTTGGGACTAGCGGGAGTAAACTACGAGCAGTACTTC